A selection of T cell receptor beta chains follows, all from one sample in a study of blood T cell repertoires in COVID-19. Profiling relied on immunoSEQ multiplex PCR, and the TCRdb table lists in-frame clones only, not all of them. The sample has 210,000 or so clones, approximately 80% seen once; the top ten hold 1.8%. Input material: PBMCs or T cells enriched from blood (not recorded which). The receptor source for this set is a man in his fifties or sixties who had recovered from COVID-19. Each CDR3 is given with its conserved first and last residue. D genes are given only for firm matches. Not every row has a clone size; where given, it reads once, few, many or a size class.

V: TRBV20-1; D: .; J: TRBJ1-1; size: .; CDR3: CSAREGREAFF; DNA: TGCAGTGCTAGAGAAGGCAGGGAAGCTTTCTTT
V: TRBV19; D: .; J: TRBJ2-1; size: .; CDR3: CASSRRSSYNEQFF; DNA: TGTGCCAGTAGTAGGAGGAGCTCCTACAATGAGCAGTTCTTC
V: TRBV19; D: .; J: TRBJ1-1; size: .; CDR3: CASSIVGRENTEAFF; DNA: TGTGCCAGTAGTATTGTAGGGCGGGAGAACACTGAAGCTTTCTTT
V: TRBV7-2; D: TRBD1; J: TRBJ1-2; size: .; CDR3: CASSPRTGSGGYTF; DNA: TGTGCCAGCAGCCCCCGGACAGGTTCGGGCGGCTACACCTTC
V: TRBV2; D: TRBD2; J: TRBJ2-3; size: .; CDR3: CASSEEAAGGVDTQYF; DNA: TGTGCCAGCAGTGAAGAGGCAGCGGGGGGGGTAGATACGCAGTATTTT
V: TRBV6-5; D: .; J: TRBJ2-2; size: .; CDR3: CASTWGRSTGELFF; DNA: TGTGCCAGCACCTGGGGCAGATCCACCGGGGAGCTGTTTTTT
V: TRBV19; D: TRBD1; J: TRBJ1-1; size: .; CDR3: CASGDRGREAFF; DNA: TGTGCCAGTGGAGACAGGGGGCGGGAAGCTTTCTTT
V: TRBV4-3; D: .; J: TRBJ1-4; size: .; CDR3: CASSQGTVYNEKLFF; DNA: TGCGCCAGCAGCCAAGGGACAGTCTATAATGAAAAACTGTTTTTT
V: TRBV11-3; D: .; J: TRBJ2-7; size: once; CDR3: CASSSPSTGGEQYF; DNA: TGTGCCAGCAGCTCCCCCTCGACAGGCGGCGAGCAGTACTTC
V: TRBV10-3; D: .; J: TRBJ1-2; size: .; CDR3: CAISEISANYGYTF; DNA: TGTGCCATCAGTGAGATTTCGGCTAACTATGGCTACACCTTC
V: TRBV25-1; D: .; J: TRBJ1-1; size: .; CDR3: CASSEFGEHTEAFF; DNA: TGTGCCAGCAGTGAATTCGGGGAACACACTGAAGCTTTCTTT
V: TRBV6-4; D: .; J: TRBJ1-5; size: once; CDR3: CASTEPGNSNQPQHF; DNA: TGTGCCAGCACCGAACCGGGGAATAGCAATCAGCCCCAGCATTTT
V: TRBV7-2; D: TRBD1; J: TRBJ1-5; size: .; CDR3: CASSLGRTGVDQPQHF; DNA: TGTGCCAGCAGCTTAGGTAGGACAGGGGTGGATCAGCCCCAGCATTTT
V: TRBV19; D: TRBD1; J: TRBJ2-1; size: .; CDR3: CASSTRRDRDNNEQFF; DNA: TGTGCCAGTAGTACCCGCCGGGACAGGGATAACAATGAGCAGTTCTTC
V: TRBV5-1; D: TRBD1; J: TRBJ2-1; size: .; CDR3: CASSLGGQVYNEQFF; DNA: TGCGCCAGCAGCTTGGGGGGACAGGTCTACAATGAGCAGTTCTTC
V: TRBV6-6; D: TRBD1; J: TRBJ1-1; size: .; CDR3: CASSRDSSNTEAFF; DNA: TGTGCCAGCAGCCGGGACAGCTCTAACACTGAAGCTTTCTTT
V: TRBV7-3; D: TRBD1; J: TRBJ2-2; size: .; CDR3: CASSEDRENTGELFF; DNA: TGTGCCAGCAGCGAGGACAGGGAAAACACCGGGGAGCTGTTTTTT
V: TRBV19; D: TRBD1; J: TRBJ2-3; size: once; CDR3: CASRDRGNTDTQYF; DNA: TGTGCCAGTAGGGACAGGGGGAATACAGATACGCAGTATTTT
V: TRBV13; D: .; J: TRBJ1-1; size: .; CDR3: CASNPNRENEAFF; DNA: TGTGCCAGCAACCCGAACAGGGAAAATGAAGCTTTCTTT
V: TRBV24-1; D: .; J: TRBJ1-3; size: .; CDR3: CATSDSGSRSGNTIYF; DNA: TGTGCCACCAGTGATAGCGGGAGCCGCTCTGGAAACACCATATATTTT
V: TRBV5-1; D: .; J: TRBJ2-7; size: .; CDR3: CASSSGRHEQYF; DNA: TGCGCCAGCAGCTCGGGTAGGCACGAGCAGTACTTC
V: TRBV6-1; D: .; J: TRBJ1-6; size: .; CDR3: CASSDGQRAGYSPLHF; DNA: TGTGCCAGCAGTGACGGACAGAGAGCTGGTTATTCACCCCTCCACTTT
V: TRBV7-2; D: TRBD1; J: TRBJ1-2; size: .; CDR3: CASSSGTGVGYTF; DNA: TGTGCCAGCAGCTCAGGGACAGGGGTTGGCTACACCTTC
V: TRBV4-1; D: TRBD2; J: TRBJ2-5; size: once; CDR3: CASSQYPLERGGETQYF; DNA: TGCGCCAGCAGCCAATACCCTTTGGAGCGGGGGGGAGAGACCCAGTACTTC
V: TRBV12-3/TRBV12-4; D: .; J: TRBJ1-4; size: .; CDR3: CASSLSGKEKLFF; DNA: TGTGCCAGCAGTTTGTCAGGGAAGGAAAAACTGTTTTTT
V: TRBV20-1; D: TRBD2; J: TRBJ2-4; size: .; CDR3: CSARSGGIQYF; DNA: TGCAGTGCTAGGTCGGGGGGCATTCAGTACTTC
V: TRBV2; D: TRBD1; J: TRBJ2-7; size: .; CDR3: CASRTSRTGREQYF; DNA: TGTGCCAGCAGAACTTCCAGGACAGGTCGGGAGCAGTACTTC
V: TRBV6-1; D: TRBD1; J: TRBJ2-3; size: .; CDR3: CASSEAQGRGSTDTQYF; DNA: TGTGCCAGCAGTGAAGCTCAGGGCAGGGGGTCCACAGATACGCAGTATTTT
V: TRBV6-6; D: .; J: TRBJ1-3; size: once; CDR3: CASRARVGGNTIYF; DNA: TGTGCCAGCAGAGCGAGGGTGGGTGGAAACACCATATATTTT
V: TRBV6-2/TRBV6-3; D: TRBD2; J: TRBJ2-5; size: once; CDR3: CASSYFRGGASETQYF; DNA: TGTGCCAGCAGTTACTTTCGCGGGGGGGCGTCAGAGACCCAGTACTTC
V: TRBV24-1; D: TRBD1; J: TRBJ2-1; size: .; CDR3: CATSGGRGFNEQFF; DNA: TGTGCCACCAGTGGGGGCAGGGGGTTCAATGAGCAGTTCTTC
V: TRBV24-1; D: TRBD1; J: TRBJ2-1; size: few; CDR3: CATGQVGNEQFF; DNA: TGTGCCACTGGACAGGTCGGTAATGAGCAGTTCTTC
V: TRBV4-3; D: TRBD2; J: TRBJ2-7; size: .; CDR3: CASSHRRGSGAAYEQYF; DNA: TGCGCCAGCAGCCACCGAAGAGGTAGCGGGGCGGCCTACGAGCAGTACTTC
V: TRBV24-1; D: TRBD1; J: TRBJ2-1; size: .; CDR3: CATSDVPGQGTTYNEQFF; DNA: TGTGCCACCAGTGATGTCCCGGGACAGGGGACCACCTACAATGAGCAGTTCTTC
V: TRBV5-5; D: TRBD2; J: TRBJ2-3; size: .; CDR3: CASSLAGGGRSTDTQYF; DNA: TGTGCCAGCAGCTTGGCGGGCGGGGGGCGAAGCACAGATACGCAGTATTTT
V: TRBV7-9; D: TRBD1; J: TRBJ1-3; size: .; CDR3: CASSSLQQGSGNTIYF; DNA: TGTGCCAGCAGCTCCTTACAACAGGGGTCTGGAAACACCATATATTTT
V: TRBV28; D: .; J: TRBJ1-1; size: .; CDR3: CASSPLGAGLVNTEAFF; DNA: TGTGCCAGCAGTCCGCTGGGGGCAGGGCTAGTGAACACTGAAGCTTTCTTT
V: TRBV28; D: .; J: TRBJ2-7; size: .; CDR3: CASSPPDNYEQYF; DNA: TGTGCCAGCAGCCCACCTGACAACTACGAGCAGTACTTC
V: TRBV5-4; D: .; J: TRBJ2-2; size: .; CDR3: CASSLPGPGELFF; DNA: TGTGCCAGCAGCTTGCCAGGCCCCGGGGAGCTGTTTTTT
V: TRBV6-5; D: .; J: TRBJ2-7; size: few; CDR3: CASSLSRDTAYEQYF; DNA: TGTGCCAGCAGTCTCTCCCGGGACACAGCCTACGAGCAGTACTTC
V: TRBV14; D: .; J: TRBJ2-7; size: .; CDR3: CASSQDGFRGRHEQYF; DNA: TGTGCCAGCAGCCAAGATGGGTTCAGGGGGAGGCACGAGCAGTACTTC